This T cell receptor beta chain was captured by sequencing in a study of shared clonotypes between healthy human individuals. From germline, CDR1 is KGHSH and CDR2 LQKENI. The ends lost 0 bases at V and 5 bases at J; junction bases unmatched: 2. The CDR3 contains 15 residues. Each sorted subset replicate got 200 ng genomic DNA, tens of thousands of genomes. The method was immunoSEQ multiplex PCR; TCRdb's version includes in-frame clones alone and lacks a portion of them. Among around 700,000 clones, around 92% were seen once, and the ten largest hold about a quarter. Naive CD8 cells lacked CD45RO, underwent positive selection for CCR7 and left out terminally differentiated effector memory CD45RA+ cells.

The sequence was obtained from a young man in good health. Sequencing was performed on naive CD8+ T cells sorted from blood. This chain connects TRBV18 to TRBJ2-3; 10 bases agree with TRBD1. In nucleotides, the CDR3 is TGTGCCAGCTCACCACCGGACAGGGGGATAGATACGCAGTATTTT. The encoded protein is CASSPPDRGIDTQYF. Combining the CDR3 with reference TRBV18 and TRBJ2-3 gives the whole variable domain NAGVMQNPRHLVRRRGQEARLRCSPMKGHSHVYWYRQLPEEGLKFMVYLQKENIIDESGMPKERFSAEFPKEGPSILRIQQVVRGDSAAYFCASSPPDRGIDTQYFGPGTRLTVL.